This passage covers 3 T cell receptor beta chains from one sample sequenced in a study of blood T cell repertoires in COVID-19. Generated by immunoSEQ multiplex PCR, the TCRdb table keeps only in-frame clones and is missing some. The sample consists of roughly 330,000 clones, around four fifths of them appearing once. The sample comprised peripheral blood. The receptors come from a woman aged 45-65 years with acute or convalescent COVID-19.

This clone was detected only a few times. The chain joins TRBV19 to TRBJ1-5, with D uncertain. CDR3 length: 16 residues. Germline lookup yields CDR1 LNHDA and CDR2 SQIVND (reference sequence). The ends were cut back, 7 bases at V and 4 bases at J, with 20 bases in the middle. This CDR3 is CASTPEQVRGNQPQHF. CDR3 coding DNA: TGTGCCAGTACCCCTGAGCAGGTTCGGGGAAATCAGCCCCAGCATTTT.

CDR3 amino acids: CASSVSQGSVTF. As DNA, the CDR3 is TGTGCCAGCAGTGTTTCACAGGGGTCGGTCACCTTC. The rearrangement joins TRBV25-1 to TRBJ1-2; 7 bases are shared with TRBD1. The CDR3 is 12 amino acids. V gave up 4 bases and J gave up 13 bases; unmatched junction bases: 9. The V gene's germline CDR1 is MGHDK and CDR2 SYGVNS.

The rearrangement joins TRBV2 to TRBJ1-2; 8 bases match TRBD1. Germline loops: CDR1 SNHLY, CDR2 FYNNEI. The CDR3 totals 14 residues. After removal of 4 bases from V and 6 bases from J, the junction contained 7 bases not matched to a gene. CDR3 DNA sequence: TGTGCCAGCAGTGGCCGGACAGGGAGAGATGGCTACACCTTC. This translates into CASSGRTGRDGYTF.